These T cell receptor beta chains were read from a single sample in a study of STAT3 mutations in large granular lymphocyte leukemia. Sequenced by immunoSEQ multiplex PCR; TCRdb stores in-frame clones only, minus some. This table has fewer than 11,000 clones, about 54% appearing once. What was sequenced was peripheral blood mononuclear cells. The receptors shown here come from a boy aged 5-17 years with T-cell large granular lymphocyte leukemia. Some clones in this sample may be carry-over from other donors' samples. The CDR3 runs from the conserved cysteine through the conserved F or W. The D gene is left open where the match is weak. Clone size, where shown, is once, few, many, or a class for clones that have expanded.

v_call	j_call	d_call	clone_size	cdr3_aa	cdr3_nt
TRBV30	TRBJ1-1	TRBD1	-	CAWGTGSNTEAFF	TGTGCCTGGGGGACAGGCTCTAACACTGAAGCTTTCTTT
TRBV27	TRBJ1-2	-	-	CASSSRRTVGGYTF	TGTGCCAGCAGTTCCCGAAGGACAGTCGGTGGCTACACCTTC
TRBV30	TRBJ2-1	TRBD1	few	CAWRVLGQGANEQFF	TGTGCCTGGAGAGTCCTGGGACAGGGGGCCAATGAGCAGTTCTTC
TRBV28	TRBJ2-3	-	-	CASSIGGDTQYF	TGTGCCAGCAGTATTGGGGGGGATACGCAGTATTTT
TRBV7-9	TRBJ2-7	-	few	CASSLAGVRSYEQYF	TGTGCCAGCAGCTTAGCAGGTGTCCGCTCCTACGAGCAGTACTTC
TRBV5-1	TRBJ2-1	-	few	CASSLARREQQFF	TGCGCCAGCAGCTTAGCCAGACGCGAGCAGCAGTTCTTC
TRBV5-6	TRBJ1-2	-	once	CASSTDSGGSPSF	TGTGCCAGCAGCACCGACAGTGGCGGGTCCCCTTCCTTC
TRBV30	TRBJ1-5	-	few	CAWSQRGNQPQHF	TGTGCCTGGAGTCAAAGGGGCAATCAGCCCCAGCATTTT
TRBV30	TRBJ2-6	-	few	CAWSVPAGANVLTF	TGTGCCTGGAGTGTACCTGCAGGGGCCAACGTCCTGACTTTC
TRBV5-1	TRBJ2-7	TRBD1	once	CASSSEDRGYGEQYF	TGCGCCAGCAGCTCCGAAGACAGGGGGTACGGAGAGCAGTACTTC
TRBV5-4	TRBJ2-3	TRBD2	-	CASSSSGTSTDTQYF	TGTGCCAGCAGCTCTAGCGGAACTAGCACAGATACGCAGTATTTT
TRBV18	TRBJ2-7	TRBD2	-	CASSPAVAGGRYEQYF	TGTGCCAGCTCACCAGCCGTAGCGGGGGGCCGGTACGAGCAGTACTTC
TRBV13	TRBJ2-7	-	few	CASSSGASYEQYF	TGTGCCAGCAGCTCAGGGGCCTCCTACGAGCAGTACTTC
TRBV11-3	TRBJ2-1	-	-	CASSPGGPYYNEQFF	TGTGCCAGCAGCCCCGGGGGTCCTTACTACAATGAGCAGTTCTTC
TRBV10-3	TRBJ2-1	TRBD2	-	CAISSSGTSRNEQFF	TGTGCCATCAGTTCTTCCGGGACTAGTCGGAATGAGCAGTTCTTC
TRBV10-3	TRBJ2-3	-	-	CAIGLATDTQYF	TGTGCCATCGGATTGGCCACAGATACGCAGTATTTT
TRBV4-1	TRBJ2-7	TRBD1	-	CASSQMFTGTVYEQYF	TGCGCCAGCAGCCAGATGTTCACCGGGACAGTTTACGAGCAGTACTTC
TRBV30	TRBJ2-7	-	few	CAWSVQRGRRDF	TGTGCCTGGAGTGTTCAGAGGGGACGTAGGGACTTC
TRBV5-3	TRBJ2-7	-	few	CARSLWVRSSWDYEQYF	TGTGCCAGAAGCTTGTGGGTGAGGAGCTCCTGGGACTACGAGCAGTACTTC
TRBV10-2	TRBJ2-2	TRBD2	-	CASTSLNPHSGGAWGGELFF	TGCGCCAGCACCTCCCTGAACCCACATAGCGGGGGGGCCTGGGGCGGGGAGCTGTTTTTT
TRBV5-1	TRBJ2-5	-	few	CASSLGIAEETQYF	TGCGCCAGCAGCTTGGGTATAGCAGAAGAGACCCAGTACTTC
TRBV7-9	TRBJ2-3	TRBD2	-	CASSGLDGTYTQYF	TGTGCCAGCAGCGGACTAGACGGAACTTATACGCAGTATTTT
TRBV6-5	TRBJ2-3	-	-	CASPTGDTDTQYF	TGTGCCAGCCCGACCGGAGACACAGATACGCAGTATTTT
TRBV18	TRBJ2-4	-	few	CASSPPARAKNIQYF	TGTGCCAGCTCACCACCGGCGCGTGCGAAAAACATTCAGTACTTC
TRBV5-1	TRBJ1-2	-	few	CASRTTGGANYGYTF	TGCGCCAGCCGCACTACTGGGGGAGCTAACTATGGCTACACCTTC
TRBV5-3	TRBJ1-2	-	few	CARIARGDYGYTF	TGTGCCAGAATAGCCCGGGGAGACTATGGCTACACCTTC
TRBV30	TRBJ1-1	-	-	CAWVGGTLGVTEAFF	TGTGCCTGGGTGGGTGGGACATTAGGAGTCACTGAAGCTTTCTTT
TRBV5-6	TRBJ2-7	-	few	CASSLVQEFYEQYF	TGTGCCAGCAGCTTGGTTCAGGAGTTCTACGAGCAGTACTTC
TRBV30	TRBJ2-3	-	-	CAWSSRGTFTDTQYF	TGTGCCTGGAGTTCAAGGGGGACGTTCACAGATACGCAGTATTTT
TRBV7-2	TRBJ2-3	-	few	CASSHTRDTQYF	TGTGCCAGCAGCCATACACGTGATACGCAGTATTTT
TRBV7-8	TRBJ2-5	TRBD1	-	CASSPGTDQETQYF	TGTGCCAGCAGCCCCGGGACAGACCAAGAGACCCAGTACTTC
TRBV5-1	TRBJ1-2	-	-	CASSLAGANYGYTF	TGCGCCAGCAGCTTGGCCGGAGCTAACTATGGCTACACCTTC
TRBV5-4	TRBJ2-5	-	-	CASSSTVRQETQYF	TGTGCCAGCAGCAGCACTGTACGCCAAGAGACCCAGTACTTC
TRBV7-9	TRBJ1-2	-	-	CASSPHSSANYGYTF	TGTGCCAGCAGCCCACACAGCTCAGCTAACTATGGCTACACCTTC
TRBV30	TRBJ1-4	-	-	CAWRVGRGIEKLFF	TGTGCCTGGAGAGTGGGGAGGGGGATTGAAAAACTGTTTTTT
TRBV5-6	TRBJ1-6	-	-	CASSLAGRDAPLHF	TGTGCCAGCAGCTTGGCAGGGCGTGACGCACCCCTCCACTTT
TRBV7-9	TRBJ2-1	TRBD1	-	CASSLGQGSSYNEQFF	TGTGCCAGCAGCTTAGGACAGGGAAGCTCCTACAATGAGCAGTTCTTC
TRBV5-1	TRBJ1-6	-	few	CASSLDSGRGYNSPLHF	TGCGCCAGCAGCTTGGACTCGGGGAGGGGCTATAATTCACCCCTCCACTTT
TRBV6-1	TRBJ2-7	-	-	CASSVALAYEQYF	TGTGCCAGCAGTGTAGCTCTGGCCTACGAGCAGTACTTC
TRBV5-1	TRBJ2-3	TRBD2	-	CASSQGLVLDTQYF	TGCGCCAGCAGCCAGGGACTAGTTTTGGATACGCAGTATTTT
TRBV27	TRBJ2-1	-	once	CASSGEGYNEQFF	TGTGCCAGCAGCGGTGAAGGCTACAATGAGCAGTTCTTC
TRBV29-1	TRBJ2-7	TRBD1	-	CSVGQGVFYEQYF	TGCAGCGTCGGACAGGGGGTTTTCTACGAGCAGTACTTC
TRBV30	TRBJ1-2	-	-	CAWSGSPGGYGYTF	TGTGCCTGGAGTGGGAGCCCTGGAGGTTATGGCTACACCTTC
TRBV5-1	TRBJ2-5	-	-	CASSLLVQETQYF	TGCGCCAGCAGCTTGTTAGTACAAGAGACCCAGTACTTC
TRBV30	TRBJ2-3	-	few	CAWKGESDTQYF	TGTGCCTGGAAAGGGGAGTCAGATACGCAGTATTTT
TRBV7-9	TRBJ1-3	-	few	CASSPQAGTGNTIYF	TGTGCCAGCAGCCCGCAAGCAGGGACAGGAAACACCATATATTTT
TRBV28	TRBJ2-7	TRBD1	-	CASRETGASEQYF	TGTGCCAGCAGGGAGACAGGGGCGAGCGAGCAGTACTTC
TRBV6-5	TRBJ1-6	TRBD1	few	CASTRGQGESSPLHF	TGTGCCAGCACCCGAGGACAGGGAGAGAGTTCACCCCTCCACTTT
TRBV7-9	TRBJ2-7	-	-	CASSTRPDEQYF	TGTGCCAGCAGCACCCGGCCGGACGAGCAGTACTTC
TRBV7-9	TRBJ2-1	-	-	CASSPRVSNEQFF	TGTGCCAGCAGCCCAAGAGTAAGCAATGAGCAGTTCTTC
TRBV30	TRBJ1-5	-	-	CAWRTGSSQPQHF	TGTGCCTGGAGAACAGGGTCGAGTCAGCCCCAGCATTTT
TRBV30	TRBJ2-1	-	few	CAWSVRREMQFF	TGTGCCTGGAGTGTACGCCGAGAGATGCAGTTCTTC
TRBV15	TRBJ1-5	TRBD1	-	CATSSGEDRDVQPQHF	TGTGCCACCAGCAGTGGGGAGGACAGGGACGTTCAGCCCCAGCATTTT
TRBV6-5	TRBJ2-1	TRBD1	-	CASSQDRGPYNEQFF	TGTGCCAGCAGTCAGGACAGGGGCCCCTACAATGAGCAGTTCTTC
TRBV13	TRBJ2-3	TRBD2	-	CASSPSGIGPDTQYF	TGTGCCAGCAGCCCTAGCGGGATTGGTCCAGATACGCAGTATTTT
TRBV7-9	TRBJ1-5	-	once	CASSSLNQPQHF	TGTGCCAGCAGCTCCCTGAATCAGCCCCAGCATTTT
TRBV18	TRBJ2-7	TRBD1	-	CASSPGTGGTYEQYF	TGTGCCAGCTCACCCGGGACAGGGGGAACCTACGAGCAGTACTTC
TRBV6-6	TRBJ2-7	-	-	CASSSLEGIYSYEQYF	TGTGCCAGCAGTTCCCTTGAAGGGATCTACTCCTACGAGCAGTACTTC